A selection of T cell receptor beta chains follows, all from one sample in a study of blood T cell repertoires in COVID-19. Some clones are missing from TCRdb's copy, which holds only in-frame ones; the method was immunoSEQ multiplex PCR. Of 120,000 or so clones detected, roughly 84% appear once; the ten largest clones hold over 3%. The sample was PBMCs or T cells enriched from blood (not recorded which). Every receptor here comes from a woman aged 30 to 39 who had recovered from COVID-19. Each CDR3 is given with its conserved first and last residue.

V	CDR3
TRBV6-5	CASSYAGSRYGYTF
TRBV5-6	CASRWGRTEAFF
TRBV5-4	CATQRTGGNPYNEQFF
TRBV4-1	CASSQAYLQGANEKLFF
TRBV28	CASSLSGGRAAGELFF
TRBV4-2	CASSQSRGSGHNYNEQFF
TRBV19	CASSKLAGAYYEQYF
TRBV19	CASSTGQGAHFYNSPLHF
TRBV10-2	CASSSLTSGITDTQYF
TRBV7-9	CASSPGVWENTEAFF
TRBV7-2	CASSRDRGQETQYF
TRBV3-1/TRBV3-2	CASSQIASGRALEFF
TRBV6-5	CATGNPRGGYTF
TRBV29-1	CSVEGQDAEAFF
TRBV4-1	CASSQDVREGTEAFF
TRBV27	CASSPQGLNTEAFF
TRBV5-1	CASSLVPESGTEAFF
TRBV4-1	CASSQGGNNEQFF
TRBV28	CASSLSGTGSEKLFF
TRBV6-4	CASSDSSHDTQYF
TRBV4-3	CASSQDSGRADTQYF
TRBV7-3	CASSFDGARVGEAFF
TRBV23-1	CASSISIGRRTDTQYF
TRBV5-1	CASSVRPGLAGSEQFF
TRBV7-7	CASSLGHLTGELFF
TRBV9	CASSVELTGTTGELFF
TRBV5-4	CASSSGQNTEAFF